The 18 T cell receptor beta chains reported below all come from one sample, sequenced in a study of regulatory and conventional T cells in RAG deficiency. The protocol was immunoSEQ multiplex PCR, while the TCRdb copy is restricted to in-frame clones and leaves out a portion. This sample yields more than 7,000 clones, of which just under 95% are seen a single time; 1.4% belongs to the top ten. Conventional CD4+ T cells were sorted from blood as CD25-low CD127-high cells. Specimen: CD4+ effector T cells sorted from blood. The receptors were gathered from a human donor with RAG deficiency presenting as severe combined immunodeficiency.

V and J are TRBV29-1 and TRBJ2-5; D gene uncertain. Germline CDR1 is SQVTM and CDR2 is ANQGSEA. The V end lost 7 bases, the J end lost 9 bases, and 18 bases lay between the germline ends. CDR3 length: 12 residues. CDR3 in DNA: TGCAGCGCCCCCGATCCCGGATGGGCCCAGTACTTC. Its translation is CSAPDPGWAQYF.

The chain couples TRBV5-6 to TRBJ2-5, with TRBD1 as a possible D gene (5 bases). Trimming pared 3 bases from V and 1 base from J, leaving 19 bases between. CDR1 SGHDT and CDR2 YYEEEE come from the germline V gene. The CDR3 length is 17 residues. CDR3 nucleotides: TGTGCCAGCAGCTACCTAGGCAGGGTCCCACCCCAAGAGACCCAGTACTTC. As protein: CASSYLGRVPPQETQYF. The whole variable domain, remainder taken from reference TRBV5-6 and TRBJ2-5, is DAGVTQSPTHLIKTRGQQVTLRCSPKSGHDTVSWYQQALGQGPQFIFQYYEEEERQRGNFPDRFSGHQFPNYSSELNVNALLLGDSALYLCASSYLGRVPPQETQYFGPGTRLLVL.

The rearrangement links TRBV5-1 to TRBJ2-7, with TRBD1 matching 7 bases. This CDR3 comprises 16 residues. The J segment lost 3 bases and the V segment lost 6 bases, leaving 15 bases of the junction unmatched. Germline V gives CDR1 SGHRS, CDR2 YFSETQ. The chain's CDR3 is CASKRGSTGWNYEQYF. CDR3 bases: TGCGCCAGCAAGAGGGGCTCGACAGGGTGGAACTACGAGCAGTACTTC. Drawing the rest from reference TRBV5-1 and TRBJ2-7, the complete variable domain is KAGVTQTPRYLIKTRGQQVTLSCSPISGHRSVSWYQQTPGQGLQFLFEYFSETQRNKGNFPGRFSGRQFSNSRSEMNVSTLELGDSALYLCASKRGSTGWNYEQYFGPGTRLTVT.

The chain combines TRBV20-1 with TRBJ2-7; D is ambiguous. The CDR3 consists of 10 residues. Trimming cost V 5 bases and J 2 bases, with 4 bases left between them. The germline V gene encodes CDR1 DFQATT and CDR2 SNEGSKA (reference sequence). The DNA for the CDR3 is TGCAGTGCTGGGACCTACGAGCAGTACTTC. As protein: CSAGTYEQYF.

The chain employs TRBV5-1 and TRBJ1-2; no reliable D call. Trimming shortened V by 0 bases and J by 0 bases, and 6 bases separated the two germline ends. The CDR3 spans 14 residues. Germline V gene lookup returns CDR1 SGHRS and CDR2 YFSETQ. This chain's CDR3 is CASSLGPTNYGYTF. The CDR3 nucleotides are TGCGCCAGCAGCTTGGGACCGACTAACTATGGCTACACCTTC.

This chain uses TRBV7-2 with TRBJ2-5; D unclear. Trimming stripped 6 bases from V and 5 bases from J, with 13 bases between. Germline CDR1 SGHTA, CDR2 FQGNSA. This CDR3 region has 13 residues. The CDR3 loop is CASRLTGGETQYF. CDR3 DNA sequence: TGTGCCAGCAGATTGACTGGTGGGGAGACCCAGTACTTC.

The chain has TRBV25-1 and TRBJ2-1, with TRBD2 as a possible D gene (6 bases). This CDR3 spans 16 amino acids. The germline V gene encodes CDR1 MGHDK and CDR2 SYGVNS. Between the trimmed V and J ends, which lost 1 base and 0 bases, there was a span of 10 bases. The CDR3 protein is CASSELEGHSYNEQFF. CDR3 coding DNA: TGTGCCAGCAGTGAATTGGAGGGGCACTCCTACAATGAGCAGTTCTTC.

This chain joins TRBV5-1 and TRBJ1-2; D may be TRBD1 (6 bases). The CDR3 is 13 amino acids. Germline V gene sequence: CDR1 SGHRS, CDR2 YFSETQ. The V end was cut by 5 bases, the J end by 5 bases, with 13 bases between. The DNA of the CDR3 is TGCGCCAGCAGTTTACAGGGAGGATATGGCTACACCTTC. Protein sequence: CASSLQGGYGYTF.

CDR3 region: CASSFARENTEAFF. The CDR3 bases are TGTGCCAGCAGTTTCGCGAGGGAGAACACTGAAGCTTTCTTT. This chain connects TRBV27 to TRBJ1-1; no firm D call. The CDR3 spans 14 residues. CDR1 and CDR2 from the germline V gene are MNHEY and SMNVEV (reference sequence). Trimming removed 3 bases from V and 1 base from J, with 9 bases in between.

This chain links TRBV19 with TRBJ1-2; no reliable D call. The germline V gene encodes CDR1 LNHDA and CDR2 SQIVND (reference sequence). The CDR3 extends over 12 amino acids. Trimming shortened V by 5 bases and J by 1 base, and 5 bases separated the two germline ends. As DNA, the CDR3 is TGTGCCAGTAGTGAAGGTAACTATGGCTACACCTTC. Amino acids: CASSEGNYGYTF.

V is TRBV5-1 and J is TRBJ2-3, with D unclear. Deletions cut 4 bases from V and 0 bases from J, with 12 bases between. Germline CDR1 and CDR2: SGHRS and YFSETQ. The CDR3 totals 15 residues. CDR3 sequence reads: CASSLSASSTDTQYF. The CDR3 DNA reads TGCGCCAGCAGCCTGAGCGCCTCTAGCACAGATACGCAGTATTTT.

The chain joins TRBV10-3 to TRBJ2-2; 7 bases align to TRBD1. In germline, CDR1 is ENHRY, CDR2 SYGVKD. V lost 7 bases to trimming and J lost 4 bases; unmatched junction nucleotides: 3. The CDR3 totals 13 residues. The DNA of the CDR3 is TGTGCCATCACCACAGGGGTCACCGGGGAGCTGTTTTTT. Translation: CAITTGVTGELFF.

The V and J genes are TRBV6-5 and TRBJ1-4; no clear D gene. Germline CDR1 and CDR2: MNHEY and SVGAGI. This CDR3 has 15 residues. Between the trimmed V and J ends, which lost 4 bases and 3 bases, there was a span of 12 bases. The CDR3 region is CASSSWAGANEKLFF. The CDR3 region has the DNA TGTGCCAGCAGTTCGTGGGCTGGAGCTAATGAAAAACTGTTTTTT.

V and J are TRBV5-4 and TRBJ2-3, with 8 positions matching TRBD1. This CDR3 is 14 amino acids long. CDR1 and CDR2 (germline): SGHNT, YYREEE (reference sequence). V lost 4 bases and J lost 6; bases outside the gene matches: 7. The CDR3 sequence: CASSARGRGDTQYF. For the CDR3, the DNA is TGTGCCAGCAGCGCCAGGGGGCGGGGCGATACGCAGTATTTT.

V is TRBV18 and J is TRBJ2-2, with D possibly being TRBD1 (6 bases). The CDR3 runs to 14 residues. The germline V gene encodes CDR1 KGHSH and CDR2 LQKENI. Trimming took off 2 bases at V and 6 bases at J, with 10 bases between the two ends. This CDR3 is CASSPSRGPGELFF. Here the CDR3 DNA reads TGTGCCAGCTCACCAAGCAGGGGTCCCGGGGAGCTGTTTTTT.

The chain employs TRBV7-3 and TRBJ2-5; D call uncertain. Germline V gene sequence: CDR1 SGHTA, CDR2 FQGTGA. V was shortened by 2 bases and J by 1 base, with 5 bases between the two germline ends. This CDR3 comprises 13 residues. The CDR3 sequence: CASSLHAQETQYF. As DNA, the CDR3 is TGTGCCAGCAGCTTACACGCCCAAGAGACCCAGTACTTC.

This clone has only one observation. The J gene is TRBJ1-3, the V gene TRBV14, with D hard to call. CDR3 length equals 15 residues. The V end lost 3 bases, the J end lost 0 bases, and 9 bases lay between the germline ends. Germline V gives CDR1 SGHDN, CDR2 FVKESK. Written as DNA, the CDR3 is TGTGCCAGCAGCCAGGGGTCCTTCTCTGGAAACACCATATATTTT. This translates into CASSQGSFSGNTIYF. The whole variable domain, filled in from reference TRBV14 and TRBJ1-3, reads EAGVTQFPSHSVIEKGQTVTLRCDPISGHDNLYWYRRVMGKEIKFLLHFVKESKQDESGMPNNRFLAERTGGTYSTLKVQPAELEDSGVYFCASSQGSFSGNTIYFGEGSWLTVV.

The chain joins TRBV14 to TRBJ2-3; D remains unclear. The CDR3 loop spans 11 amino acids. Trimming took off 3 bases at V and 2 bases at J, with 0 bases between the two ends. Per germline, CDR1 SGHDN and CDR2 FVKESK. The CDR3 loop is CASSHTDTQYF. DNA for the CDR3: TGTGCCAGCAGCCACACAGATACGCAGTATTTT.